This T cell receptor (beta chain) was obtained from a study of T cells after yellow fever vaccination. TCRdb independently ran MiXCR on the 5' RACE reads; one entry per CDR3 protein. The sample carries about 350,000 distinct CDR3 sequences, approximately 12% recorded once. About this clonotype itself: Its specificity is unknown.

General observations from the study: Clonotypes shared by both compartments, CD4 and CD8, made up a small share.

The starting material was CD4+ T cells sorted from PBMCs, obtained 15 days after the yellow fever booster vaccination. This receptor was identified in a man aged 18 to 30 who received the YFV17D yellow fever vaccine.

This CDR3 is CASSKGTGGTYSNQPQHF. The CDR3, as DNA: TGTGCCAGCAGTAAGGGGACAGGGGGGACTTATAGCAATCAGCCCCAGCATTTT. V and J are TRBV6-6 and TRBJ1-5; 11 bases line up with TRBD1. Losses at the gene ends were 5 bases for V and 0 bases for J; bases not matched to a gene: 9. The CDR3 totals 18 residues. In germline, CDR1 is MNHNY, CDR2 SVGAGI (reference sequence).